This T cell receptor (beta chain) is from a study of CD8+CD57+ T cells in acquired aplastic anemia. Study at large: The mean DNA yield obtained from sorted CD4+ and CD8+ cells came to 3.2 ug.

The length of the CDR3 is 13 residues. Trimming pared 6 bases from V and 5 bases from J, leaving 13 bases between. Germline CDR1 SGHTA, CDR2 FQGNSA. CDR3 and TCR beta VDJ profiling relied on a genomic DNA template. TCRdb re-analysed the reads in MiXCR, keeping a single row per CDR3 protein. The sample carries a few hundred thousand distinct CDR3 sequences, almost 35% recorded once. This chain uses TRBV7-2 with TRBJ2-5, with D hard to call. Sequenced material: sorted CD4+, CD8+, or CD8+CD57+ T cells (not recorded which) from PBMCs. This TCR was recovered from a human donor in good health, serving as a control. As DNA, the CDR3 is TGTGCCAGCAGATCCGACGGTGGGGAGACCCAGTACTTC. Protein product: CASRSDGGETQYF.